This T cell receptor beta chain was observed in a study of shared clonotypes between healthy human individuals. Study summary: CD8 memory received one plate per donor, CD8 naive two, CD4 memory three and CD4 naive three. Whole-study results and caveats: Clonotype sharing among the donors was expected to vary with sequencing depth.

TCRdb's copy holds only in-frame clones and misses some; the assay was immunoSEQ multiplex PCR. This table has 300,000 to 400,000 clones, around 87% appearing once. This clone was detected only once. Its matching antigen is unknown. CDR1 is MNHEY, CDR2 SVGAGI, per germline. V was clipped by 0 bases and J by 8 bases, with 11 bases between them. This CDR3 region has 15 residues. The chain has TRBV6-5 and TRBJ1-6; D unresolved. The sequence derives from a man aged 18-30 years in good health. Material: memory CD8+ T cells sorted from blood. This sample's subset: CD45RO+ cells pooled with CCR7-negative TemRA cells. CDR3 residues: CASSYSGSADSPLHF. The DNA for the CDR3 is TGTGCCAGCAGTTACTCTGGGAGTGCGGATTCACCCCTCCACTTT.